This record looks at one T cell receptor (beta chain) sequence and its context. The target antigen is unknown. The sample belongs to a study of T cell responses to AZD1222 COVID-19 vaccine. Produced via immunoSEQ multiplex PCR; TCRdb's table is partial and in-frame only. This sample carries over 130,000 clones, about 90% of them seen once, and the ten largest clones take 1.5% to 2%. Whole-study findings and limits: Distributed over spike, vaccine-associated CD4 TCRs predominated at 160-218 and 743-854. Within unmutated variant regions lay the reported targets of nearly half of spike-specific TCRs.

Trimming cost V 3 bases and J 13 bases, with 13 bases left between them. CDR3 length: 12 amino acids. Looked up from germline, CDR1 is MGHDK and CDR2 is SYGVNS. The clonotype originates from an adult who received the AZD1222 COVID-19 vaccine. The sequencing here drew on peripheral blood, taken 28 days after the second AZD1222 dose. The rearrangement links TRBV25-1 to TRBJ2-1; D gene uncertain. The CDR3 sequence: CASSDTQFNQFF. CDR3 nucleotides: TGTGCCAGCAGTGACACCCAGTTTAACCAGTTCTTC.